What follows is one T cell receptor beta chain and its context. Its antigen is undetermined. V lost 1 base, J lost 7 bases, and 14 bases lay in between. CDR3 length equals 14 residues. CDR1 and CDR2 from the germline V gene are SGHAT and FQNNGV. Generated by immunoSEQ multiplex PCR, the TCRdb table keeps only in-frame clones and is missing some. The repertoire consists of about 150,000 clones, with about 86% occurring once and the leading ten covering 2% to 2.5%. This sample was taken from a study of cytomegalovirus exposure and HLA in healthy donors. The study's findings and limits: In vitro testing confirmed a few CMV-associated chains as specific for CMV antigens. Listed as cytomegalovirus-associated were around 160 TCR beta chains. As was reported, the classifier diagnosed cytomegalovirus status with high specificity and sensitivity.

The chain carries TRBV11-2 and TRBJ2-7; D call uncertain. This clonotype was obtained from a human donor in good health. Specimen: PBMCs. CDR3: CASSLGASNWEQYF. The CDR3 DNA is TGTGCCAGCAGCTTAGGGGCATCAAACTGGGAGCAGTACTTC.